A single TCR beta chain is shown here with its context. The sample belongs to a study of CD8 T cells in Susac syndrome. Whole-study context: Active disease was present in over 5 of the sequenced Susac syndrome patients, whereas fewer than 10 of them were in remission.

Roughly 0.45 to 1 ug RNA was reverse transcribed with random hexamers. TCRdb analysed the immunoSEQ multiplex PCR reads with MiXCR anew, one entry per CDR3 protein. The sample contains under 200,000 distinct CDR3 sequences, roughly 91% of which appear only once. The specimen sequenced was CD4+ T cells from PBMCs. The TCR sequence derives from a human donor with Susac syndrome.

For the CDR3, the DNA is TGTGCCAGCAGTTTCCCCCTCGTAAAGGGAGGGACTTACGAGCAGTACTTC. Residues: CASSFPLVKGGTYEQYF. The chain couples TRBV28 to TRBJ2-7; 7 nucleotides line up with TRBD2. The CDR3 totals 17 residues. The trim removed 3 bases at V and 4 bases at J, leaving 15 bases unmatched. The germline V gene encodes CDR1 MDHEN and CDR2 SYDVKM.